The 19 T cell receptor beta chains presented below share a single source sample, sequenced in a study of control samples from healthy donors and cancer patients. Produced via immunoSEQ multiplex PCR; TCRdb's table is partial and in-frame only. The sample records about 94,000 clones, about nine tenths being singletons. The sequencing input was blood. Receptors originate from a woman under 30 in good health.

The chain has TRBV19 and TRBJ2-7; TRBD1 aligns across 9 bases. The CDR3 length is 15 residues. Germline-derived CDR1 and CDR2 are LNHDA and SQIVND (reference sequence). V lost 3 bases to trimming and J lost 4 bases; unmatched junction nucleotides: 7. The CDR3 spells CASSIRTGERYEQYF. DNA for the CDR3: TGTGCCAGTAGTATCCGGACAGGGGAGAGATACGAGCAGTACTTC.

This sequence joins TRBV5-1 and TRBJ1-6, with 8 bases fitting TRBD1. Germline V CDR1 and CDR2: SGHRS, YFSETQ. V shed 0 bases, J shed 9 bases, and the junction held 5 bases outside the gene matches. The length of the CDR3 is 15 residues. The CDR3 region has the DNA TGCGCCAGCAGCTTGGATCCAGGGGGCGGTTCACCCCTCCACTTT. Protein: CASSLDPGGGSPLHF.

The J gene is TRBJ1-2, the V gene TRBV18, with D tentatively TRBD1 (5 bases). Trimming took 0 bases from V and 8 from J, leaving 7 bases between them. The V gene's germline CDR1 is KGHSH and CDR2 LQKENI. The CDR3 loop spans 12 amino acids. The CDR3, as DNA: TGTGCCAGCTCACCACCAGGGGTAGGCTACACCTTC. It specifies CASSPPGVGYTF. Combining the CDR3 with reference TRBV18 and TRBJ1-2 gives the whole variable domain NAGVMQNPRHLVRRRGQEARLRCSPMKGHSHVYWYRQLPEEGLKFMVYLQKENIIDESGMPKERFSAEFPKEGPSILRIQQVVRGDSAAYFCASSPPGVGYTFGSGTRLTVV.

This chain joins TRBV7-2 and TRBJ1-1; tentatively, D is TRBD1 (5 bases). V was shortened by 4 bases and J by 8 bases, with 11 bases between the two germline ends. The length of the CDR3 is 12 residues. Germline V CDR1 and CDR2: SGHTA, FQGNSA. The CDR3 loop reads CASSSRQPEAFF. DNA of the CDR3: TGTGCCAGCAGCTCAAGACAGCCGGAAGCTTTCTTT. The complete variable domain, with remaining parts taken from reference TRBV7-2 and TRBJ1-1, reads GAGVSQSPSNKVTEKGKDVELRCDPISGHTALYWYRQSLGQGLEFLIYFQGNSAPDKSGLPSDRFSAERTGGSVSTLTIQRTQQEDSAVYLCASSSRQPEAFFGQGTRLTVV.

Turning to this clone: One end of the junction does not line up with germline, which may come from a read error. The V gene is TRBV14, the J gene TRBJ1-2; 8 nucleotides align to TRBD1. CDR1 SGHDN and CDR2 FVKESK come from the germline V gene. This CDR3 comprises 15 residues. CDR3 sequence (DNA): TGTGCCAGCAGCCTAACGGCAGGGGGCGCGGGTCCGAAATACTTC. Translated: CASSLTAGGAGPKYF.

The chain combines TRBV4-1 with TRBJ1-5; D is uncertain. V lost 0 bases and J 6 bases, leaving 15 bases between the germline ends. The length of the CDR3 is 16 residues. The germline CDR1 and CDR2 sequences are MGHRA and YSYEKL. CDR3 nucleotides: TGCGCCAGCAGCCAAGAGGGTGCGGGAGACTTTCAGCCCCAGCATTTT. This sequence encodes CASSQEGAGDFQPQHF.

In its sample, this clone was seen once. The chain employs TRBV5-4 and TRBJ1-4; D uncertain. The ends were cut back, 2 bases at V and 3 bases at J, with 14 bases in the middle. From germline, CDR1 is SGHNT and CDR2 YYREEE (reference sequence). This CDR3 has 16 amino acids. CDR3 nucleotide sequence: TGTGCCAGCAGCTTAGGGATATCCCCTGCTAATGAAAAACTGTTTTTT. It yields the protein CASSLGISPANEKLFF.

The chain carries TRBV19 and TRBJ1-5; D may be TRBD1 (6 bases). Germline V gene data show CDR1 as LNHDA and CDR2 as SQIVND (reference sequence). Trimming pared 0 bases from V and 4 bases from J, leaving 16 bases between. The CDR3 consists of 17 residues. The CDR3: CASSIDHTGRQNQPQHF. CDR3 nucleotides: TGTGCCAGTAGTATAGATCACACAGGGAGGCAAAATCAGCCCCAGCATTTT. Full variable domain (outside the CDR3, taken from reference TRBV19 and TRBJ1-5): DGGITQSPKYLFRKEGQNVTLSCEQNLNHDAMYWYRQDPGQGLRLIYYSQIVNDFQKGDIAEGYSVSREKKESFPLTVTSAQKNPTAFYLCASSIDHTGRQNQPQHFGDGTRLSIL.

The rearrangement uses TRBV2 and TRBJ2-4; TRBD2 matches at 7 bases. The CDR3 covers 14 residues. V was clipped by 3 bases and J by 8 bases; unmatched bases: 7. The germline CDR1 and CDR2 sequences are SNHLY and FYNNEI. The CDR3 sequence: CASSDGGSRDIQYF. In DNA, the CDR3 is TGTGCCAGCAGTGATGGCGGGAGTAGGGACATTCAGTACTTC.

The gene calls are TRBV12-3 or TRBV12-4 and TRBJ1-1; D is uncertain. Trimming pared 6 bases from V and 8 bases from J, leaving 13 bases between. The CDR3 totals 12 residues. This CDR3 is CASRGMGLEAFF. For the CDR3, the DNA is TGTGCCAGCAGGGGTATGGGGTTAGAAGCTTTCTTT.

The chain recombines TRBV6-5 with TRBJ2-7; possible D gene TRBD1, 5 bases. V gave up 6 bases and J gave up 6 bases, with 12 bases separating them. The germline V gene encodes CDR1 MNHEY and CDR2 SVGAGI. This CDR3 region has 12 residues. CDR3 region: CASRQDTGEQYF. DNA for the CDR3: TGTGCCAGCAGACAGGACACGGGCGAGCAGTACTTC.

The chain carries TRBV9 and TRBJ2-1; D might be TRBD2 (6 bases). Trimming took 4 bases from V and 4 from J, leaving 12 bases between them. Looked up from germline, CDR1 is SGDLS and CDR2 is YYNGEE. CDR3 length equals 14 residues. DNA of the CDR3: TGTGCCAGCAGCTTAGAGACTAGTTACAATGAGCAGTTCTTC. Translating gives CASSLETSYNEQFF. Filled out from reference TRBV9 and TRBJ2-1, the complete variable domain reads DSGVTQTPKHLITATGQRVTLRCSPRSGDLSVYWYQQSLDQGLQFLIQYYNGEERAKGNILERFSAQQFPDLHSELNLSSLELGDSALYFCASSLETSYNEQFFGPGTRLTVL.

This clone occurred once. The J gene is TRBJ2-3, the V gene TRBV19; the match to TRBD2 covers 9 bases. This CDR3 has 16 residues. V lost 4 bases and J lost 1; bases outside the gene matches: 6. In germline, CDR1 is LNHDA, CDR2 SQIVND (reference sequence). CDR3 bases: TGTGCCAGTAGTAGCGGGGCGGGGGGGCGCACAGATACGCAGTATTTT. Protein: CASSSGAGGRTDTQYF. The variable domain in full, with the rest retrieved from reference TRBV19 and TRBJ2-3, is DGGITQSPKYLFRKEGQNVTLSCEQNLNHDAMYWYRQDPGQGLRLIYYSQIVNDFQKGDIAEGYSVSREKKESFPLTVTSAQKNPTAFYLCASSSGAGGRTDTQYFGPGTRLTVL.

The gene calls are TRBV19 and TRBJ1-2; 8 bases align to TRBD1. From germline, CDR1 is LNHDA and CDR2 SQIVND (reference sequence). There are 15 residues in the CDR3. The J segment lost 7 bases and the V segment lost 1 base, leaving 8 bases of the junction unmatched. The CDR3 loop is CASSIGQGARSGYTF. CDR3 nucleotide sequence: TGTGCCAGTAGTATAGGGCAGGGGGCACGATCTGGCTACACCTTC. The full variable domain, its missing parts supplied by reference TRBV19 and TRBJ1-2, is DGGITQSPKYLFRKEGQNVTLSCEQNLNHDAMYWYRQDPGQGLRLIYYSQIVNDFQKGDIAEGYSVSREKKESFPLTVTSAQKNPTAFYLCASSIGQGARSGYTFGSGTRLTVV.

The chain combines TRBV24-1 with TRBJ1-1, with unresolved D. CDR1 is KGHDR and CDR2 is SFDVKD in the germline V gene. The CDR3 consists of 11 residues. V was pared by 6 bases and J by 2 bases, with 3 bases between. The CDR3 DNA sequence: TGTGCCACCAGTTCAAACACTGAAGCTTTCTTT. This translates into CATSSNTEAFF.

The chain carries TRBV18 and TRBJ2-6; D is possibly TRBD2 (5 bases). Germline loops: CDR1 KGHSH, CDR2 LQKENI. The CDR3 has 21 amino acids. The germline V and J ends were trimmed by 1 base and 0 bases, with 22 bases remaining between them. The CDR3 region has the DNA TGTGCCAGCTCACCACAATTCGTCTCGAGGGATAGAAGCTCTGGGGCCAACGTCCTGACTTTC. Amino acid sequence: CASSPQFVSRDRSSGANVLTF.

The rearrangement joins TRBV10-1 to TRBJ2-1; D is ambiguous. CDR1 WNHNN and CDR2 SYGVQD come from the germline V gene (reference sequence). Trimming cost V 1 base and J 7 bases, with 5 bases left between them. The CDR3 consists of 12 residues. The chain's CDR3 is CASSEYGNEQFF. The CDR3 DNA reads TGCGCCAGCAGTGAGTATGGGAATGAGCAGTTCTTC.

V and J are TRBV11-2 and TRBJ2-7; D is ambiguous. V lost 2 bases and J 4 bases, leaving 18 bases between the germline ends. The CDR3 runs 16 residues. Germline CDR1 reads SGHAT; CDR2 reads FQNNGV. The CDR3 nucleotides read TGTGCCAGCAGCTTAACGACCGGTGGTGCGAGGTACGAGCAGTACTTC. Translation: CASSLTTGGARYEQYF. Together with reference TRBV11-2 and TRBJ2-7, the CDR3 gives the full variable domain: EAGVAQSPRYKIIEKRQSVAFWCNPISGHATLYWYQQILGQGPKLLIQFQNNGVVDDSQLPKDRFSAERLKGVDSTLKIQPAKLEDSAVYLCASSLTTGGARYEQYFGPGTRLTVT.

The gene calls are TRBV14 and TRBJ1-1; D call uncertain. The CDR3 has 12 residues. Trimming removed 5 bases at V and 6 bases at J, with 10 bases between. Germline V gene sequence: CDR1 SGHDN, CDR2 FVKESK. The CDR3 reads CASSWVSAEAFF. The DNA for the CDR3 is TGTGCCAGCAGCTGGGTTTCGGCTGAAGCTTTCTTT.